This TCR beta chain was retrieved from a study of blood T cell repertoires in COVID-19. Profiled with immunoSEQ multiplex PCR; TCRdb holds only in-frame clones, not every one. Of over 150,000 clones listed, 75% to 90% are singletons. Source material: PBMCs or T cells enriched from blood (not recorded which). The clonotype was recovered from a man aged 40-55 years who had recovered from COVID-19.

CDR3 residues: CASSFIGRGEQYF. Written as DNA, the CDR3 is TGTGCCAGCAGCTTCATCGGCCGGGGCGAGCAGTACTTC. This chain connects TRBV5-6 to TRBJ2-7; TRBD2 is a possible D gene (5 bases). The CDR3 length is 13 residues. V was pared by 2 bases and J by 6 bases, with 12 bases between. Per the germline V gene, CDR1 is SGHDT and CDR2 is YYEEEE.